This TCR beta chain is from a study of T cell responses to AZD1222 COVID-19 vaccine. Remarks on this clone: Other DNA sequences in this sample translate to the same CDR3.

Using immunoSEQ multiplex PCR, the repertoire was profiled, and TCRdb retains in-frame clones only, with some absent. Found here are around 150,000 clones, around 95% of them singletons; the top ten hold about 0.64%. This receptor was identified in an adult in good health. Material: peripheral blood, obtained on day 0 of AZD1222 vaccination.

CDR3 bases: TGTGCCAGCAGTTACTCGGCAGGCGGCACTGAAGCTTTCTTT. Translation: CASSYSAGGTEAFF. J is TRBJ1-1 and V is TRBV6-5, with no clear D. The length of the CDR3 is 14 residues. Trimming removed 0 bases from V and 4 bases from J, with 9 bases in between. Looked up from germline, CDR1 is MNHEY and CDR2 is SVGAGI.